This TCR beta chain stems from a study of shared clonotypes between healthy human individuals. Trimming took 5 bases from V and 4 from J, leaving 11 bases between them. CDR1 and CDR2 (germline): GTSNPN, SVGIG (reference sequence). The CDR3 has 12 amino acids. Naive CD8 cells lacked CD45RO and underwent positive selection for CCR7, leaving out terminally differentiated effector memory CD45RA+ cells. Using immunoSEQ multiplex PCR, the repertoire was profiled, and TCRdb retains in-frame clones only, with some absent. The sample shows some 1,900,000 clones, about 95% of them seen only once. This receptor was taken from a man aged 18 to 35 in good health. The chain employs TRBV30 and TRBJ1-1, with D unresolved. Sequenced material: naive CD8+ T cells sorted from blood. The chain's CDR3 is CAWVGYSTEAFF. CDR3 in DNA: TGTGCCTGGGTGGGCTATAGCACTGAAGCTTTCTTT.